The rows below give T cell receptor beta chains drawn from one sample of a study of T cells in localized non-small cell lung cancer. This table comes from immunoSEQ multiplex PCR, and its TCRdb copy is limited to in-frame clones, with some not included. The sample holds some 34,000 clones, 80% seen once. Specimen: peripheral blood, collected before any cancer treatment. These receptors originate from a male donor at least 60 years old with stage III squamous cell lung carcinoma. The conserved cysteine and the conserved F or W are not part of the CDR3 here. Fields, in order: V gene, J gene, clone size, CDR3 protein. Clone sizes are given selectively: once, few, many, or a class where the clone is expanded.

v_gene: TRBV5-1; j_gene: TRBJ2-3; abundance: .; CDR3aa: ASSLAGTPTDTQY
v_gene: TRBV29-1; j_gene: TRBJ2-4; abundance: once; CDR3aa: SVRWTESANIQY
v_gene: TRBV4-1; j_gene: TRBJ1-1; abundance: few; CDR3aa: ASSQVPVMNTEAF
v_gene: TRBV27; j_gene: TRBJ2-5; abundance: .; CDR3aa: ASSWGRSSQETQY
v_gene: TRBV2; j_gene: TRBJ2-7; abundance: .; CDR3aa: ASSPPGHNSYEQY
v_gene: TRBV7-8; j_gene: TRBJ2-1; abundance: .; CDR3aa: ASSLRSYNEQF
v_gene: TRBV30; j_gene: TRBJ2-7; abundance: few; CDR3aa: AWRATGTNEQY
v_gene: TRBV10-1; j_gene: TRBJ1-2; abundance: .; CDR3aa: ASRNSYGYT
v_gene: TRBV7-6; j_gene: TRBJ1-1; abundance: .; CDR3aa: ASSLVVGNTEAF
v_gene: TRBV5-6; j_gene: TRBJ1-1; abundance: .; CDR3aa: ASSFNSGSLNTEAF
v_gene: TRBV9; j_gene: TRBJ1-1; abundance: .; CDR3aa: ASSARGAAAF
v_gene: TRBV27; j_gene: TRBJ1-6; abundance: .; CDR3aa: ASGDGFRSPLH
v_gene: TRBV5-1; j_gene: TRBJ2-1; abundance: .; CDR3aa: ASSRGQTYNEQF
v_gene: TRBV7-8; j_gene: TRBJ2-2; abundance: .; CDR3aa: ASSPRQSLFTGELF
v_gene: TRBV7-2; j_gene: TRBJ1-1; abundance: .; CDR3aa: ASSPNQQNTEAF
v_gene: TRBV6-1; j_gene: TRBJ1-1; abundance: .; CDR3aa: ASSEGWGTRNTEAF
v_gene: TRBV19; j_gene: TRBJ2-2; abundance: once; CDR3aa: ATQGSNTGELF
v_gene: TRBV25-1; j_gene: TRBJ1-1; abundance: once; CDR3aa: ASSEDILNTEAF
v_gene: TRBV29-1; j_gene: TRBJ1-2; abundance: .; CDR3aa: SVDRAGGYT
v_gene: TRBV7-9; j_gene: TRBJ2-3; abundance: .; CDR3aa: ASSLATSGGTDTQY
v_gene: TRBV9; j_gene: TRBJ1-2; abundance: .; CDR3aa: ASSHGATYGYT
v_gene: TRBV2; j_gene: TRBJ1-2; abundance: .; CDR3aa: ASKGPGQGAGHYGYT
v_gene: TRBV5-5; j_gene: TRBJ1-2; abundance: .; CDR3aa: ASSLGPIPDGYT
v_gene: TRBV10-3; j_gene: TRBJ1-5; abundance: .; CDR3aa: AISRGGGQPQH
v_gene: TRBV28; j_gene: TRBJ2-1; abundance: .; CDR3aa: ASSSTFSGLAGVGNEQF
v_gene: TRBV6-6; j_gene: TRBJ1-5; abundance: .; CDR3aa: ASSPTGLDQPQH
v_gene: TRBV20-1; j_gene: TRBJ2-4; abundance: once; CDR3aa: SARDSGGRY
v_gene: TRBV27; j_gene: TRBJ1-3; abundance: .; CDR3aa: ASNFDRVSGNTIY
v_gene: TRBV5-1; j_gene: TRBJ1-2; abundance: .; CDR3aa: ASSINRVLNYGYT
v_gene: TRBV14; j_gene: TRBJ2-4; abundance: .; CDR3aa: ASSQAGEVPIQY
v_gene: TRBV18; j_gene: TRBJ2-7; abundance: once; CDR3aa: ASSPDRALIYEQY
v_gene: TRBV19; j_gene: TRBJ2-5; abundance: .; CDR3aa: ASSPGDLAAGGNGETQY
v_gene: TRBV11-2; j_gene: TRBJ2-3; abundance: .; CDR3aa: ASSLDLRGLAGGEDTQY
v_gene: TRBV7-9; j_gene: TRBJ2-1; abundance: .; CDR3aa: ASSSLAGGPGNEQF
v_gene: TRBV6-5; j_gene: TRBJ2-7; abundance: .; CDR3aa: ASTALAGDEQY
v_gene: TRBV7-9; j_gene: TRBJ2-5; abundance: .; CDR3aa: ASSEGLETQY
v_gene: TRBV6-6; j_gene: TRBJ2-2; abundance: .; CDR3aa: ASSPLRVAGELF
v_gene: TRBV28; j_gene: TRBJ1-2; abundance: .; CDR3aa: ASSSGQPYGYT
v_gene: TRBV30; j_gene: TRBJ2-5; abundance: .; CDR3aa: AWSVQGMGRETQY
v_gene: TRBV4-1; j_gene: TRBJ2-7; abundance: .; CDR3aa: ASSQDMAGGAYEQY
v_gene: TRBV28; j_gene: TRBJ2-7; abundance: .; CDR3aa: ASSADRRVGQY
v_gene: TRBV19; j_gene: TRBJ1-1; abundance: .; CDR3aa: ASTVRRGTRNTEAF
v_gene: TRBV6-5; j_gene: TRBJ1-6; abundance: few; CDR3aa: ASSYGQSNSPLH
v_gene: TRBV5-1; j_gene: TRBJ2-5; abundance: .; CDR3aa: ASSLQGGETQY
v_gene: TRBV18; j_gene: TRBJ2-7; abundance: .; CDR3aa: ASSPPGRGGDEQY
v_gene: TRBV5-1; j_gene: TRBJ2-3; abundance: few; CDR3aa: ASSFGREGPDTQY
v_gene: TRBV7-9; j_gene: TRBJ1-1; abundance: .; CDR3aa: ASSPSGANTEAF
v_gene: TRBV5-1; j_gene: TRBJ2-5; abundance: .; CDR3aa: ASSVNLRETQY
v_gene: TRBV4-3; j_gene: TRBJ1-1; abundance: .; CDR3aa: ASSQDWRQGGRGTEAF
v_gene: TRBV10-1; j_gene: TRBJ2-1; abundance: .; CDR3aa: AILPGQAYNEQF
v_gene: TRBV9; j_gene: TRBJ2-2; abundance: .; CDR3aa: ASSVEWDATGELF
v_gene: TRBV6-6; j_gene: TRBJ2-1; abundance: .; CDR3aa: ASSYPRSTDEQF
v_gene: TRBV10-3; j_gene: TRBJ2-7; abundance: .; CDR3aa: AISDTGSYEQY